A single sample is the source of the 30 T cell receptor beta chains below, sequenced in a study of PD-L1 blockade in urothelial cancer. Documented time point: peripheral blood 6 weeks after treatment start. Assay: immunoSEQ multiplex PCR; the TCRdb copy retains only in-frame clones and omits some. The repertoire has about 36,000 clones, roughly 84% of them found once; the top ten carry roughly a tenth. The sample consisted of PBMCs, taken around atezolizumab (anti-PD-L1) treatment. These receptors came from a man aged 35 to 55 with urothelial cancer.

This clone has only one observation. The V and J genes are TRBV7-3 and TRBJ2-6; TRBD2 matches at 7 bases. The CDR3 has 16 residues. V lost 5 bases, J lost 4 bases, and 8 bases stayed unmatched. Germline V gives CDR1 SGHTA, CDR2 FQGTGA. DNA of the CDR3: TGTGCCAGCAGCCTGCCCCGGGGGGAGGGGGCCAACGTCCTGACTTTC. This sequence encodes CASSLPRGEGANVLTF.

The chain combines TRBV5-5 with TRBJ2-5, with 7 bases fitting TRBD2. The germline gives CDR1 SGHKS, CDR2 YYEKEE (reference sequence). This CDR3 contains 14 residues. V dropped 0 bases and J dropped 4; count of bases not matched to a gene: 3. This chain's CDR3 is CASSLGGGRETQYF. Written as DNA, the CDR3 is TGTGCCAGCAGCTTGGGAGGCGGGAGAGAGACCCAGTACTTC.

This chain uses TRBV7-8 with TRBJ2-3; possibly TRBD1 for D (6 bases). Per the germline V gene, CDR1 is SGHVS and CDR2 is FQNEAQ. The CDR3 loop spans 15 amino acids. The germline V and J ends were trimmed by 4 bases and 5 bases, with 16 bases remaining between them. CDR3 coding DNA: TGTGCCAGCAGCTCGCAGGGGCTAGCTGGAGATACGCAGTATTTT. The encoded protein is CASSSQGLAGDTQYF.

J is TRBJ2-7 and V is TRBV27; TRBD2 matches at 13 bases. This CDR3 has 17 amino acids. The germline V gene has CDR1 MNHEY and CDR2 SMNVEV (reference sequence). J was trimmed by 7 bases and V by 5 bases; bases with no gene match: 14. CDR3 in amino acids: CASSVGLAGAPNKEQYF. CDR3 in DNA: TGTGCCAGCAGTGTAGGACTAGCGGGAGCTCCGAACAAAGAGCAGTACTTC.

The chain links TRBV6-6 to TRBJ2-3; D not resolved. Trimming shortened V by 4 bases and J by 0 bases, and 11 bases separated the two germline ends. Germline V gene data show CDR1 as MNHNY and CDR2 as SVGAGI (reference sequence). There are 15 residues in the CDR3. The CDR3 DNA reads TGTGCCAGCAGTTTAAAGGAGTCTAGCACAGATACGCAGTATTTT. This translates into CASSLKESSTDTQYF.

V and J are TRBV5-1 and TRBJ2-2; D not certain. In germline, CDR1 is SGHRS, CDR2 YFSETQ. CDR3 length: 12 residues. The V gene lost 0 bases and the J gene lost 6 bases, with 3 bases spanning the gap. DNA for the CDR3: TGCGCCAGCAGCTTGGTCGCCGGGGAGCTGTTTTTT. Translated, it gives CASSLVAGELFF.

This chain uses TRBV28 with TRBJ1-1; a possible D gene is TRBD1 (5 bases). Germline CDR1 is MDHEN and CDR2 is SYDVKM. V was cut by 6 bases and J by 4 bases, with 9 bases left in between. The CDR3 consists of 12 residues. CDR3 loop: CASSQGGTEAFF. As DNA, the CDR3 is TGTGCCAGCAGCCAGGGTGGCACTGAAGCTTTCTTT.

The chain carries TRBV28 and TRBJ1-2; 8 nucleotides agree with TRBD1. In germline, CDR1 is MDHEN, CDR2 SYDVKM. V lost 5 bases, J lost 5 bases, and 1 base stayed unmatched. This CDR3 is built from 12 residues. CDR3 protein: CASSRTGYGYTF. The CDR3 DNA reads TGTGCCAGCAGTAGGACAGGGTATGGCTACACCTTC.

The CDR3 spells CASSGRTGRGEAFF. CDR3 DNA sequence: TGTGCCAGCAGTGGACGGACAGGGAGAGGCGAAGCTTTCTTT. The chain uses TRBV2 and TRBJ1-1, with 8 bases identical to TRBD1. CDR1 is SNHLY and CDR2 is FYNNEI in the germline V gene. This CDR3 contains 14 residues. The V segment lost 4 bases and the J segment 8 bases; nucleotides outside the gene matches: 9.

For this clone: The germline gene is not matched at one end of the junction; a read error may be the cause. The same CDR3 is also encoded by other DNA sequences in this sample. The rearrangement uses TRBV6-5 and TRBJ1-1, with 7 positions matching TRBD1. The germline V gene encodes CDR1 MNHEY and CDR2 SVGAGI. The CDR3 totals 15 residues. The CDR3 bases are TGTGCCAGCATCCCCGGGGCACAGGGGAACACTGAAGCTTTCTTC. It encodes CASIPGAQGNTEAFF.

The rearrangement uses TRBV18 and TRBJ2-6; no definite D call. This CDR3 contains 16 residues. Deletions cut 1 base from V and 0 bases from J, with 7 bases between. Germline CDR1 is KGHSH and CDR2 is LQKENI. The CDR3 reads CASSPLTPSGANVLTF. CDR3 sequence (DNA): TGTGCCAGCTCACCACTGACACCCTCTGGGGCCAACGTCCTGACTTTC.

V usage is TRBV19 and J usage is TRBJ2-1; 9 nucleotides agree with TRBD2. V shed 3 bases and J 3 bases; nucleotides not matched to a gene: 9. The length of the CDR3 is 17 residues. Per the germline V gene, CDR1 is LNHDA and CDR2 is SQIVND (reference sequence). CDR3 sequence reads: CASSIPLAGSLYNEQFF. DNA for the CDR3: TGTGCCAGTAGTATCCCCCTAGCGGGGAGCCTCTACAATGAGCAGTTCTTC.

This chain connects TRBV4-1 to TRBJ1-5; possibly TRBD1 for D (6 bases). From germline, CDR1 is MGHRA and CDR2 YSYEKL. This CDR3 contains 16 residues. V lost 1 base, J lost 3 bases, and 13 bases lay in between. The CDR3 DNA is TGCGCCAGCAGCCAAGGTCGGGACAAGATCAATCAGCCCCAGCATTTT. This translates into CASSQGRDKINQPQHF.

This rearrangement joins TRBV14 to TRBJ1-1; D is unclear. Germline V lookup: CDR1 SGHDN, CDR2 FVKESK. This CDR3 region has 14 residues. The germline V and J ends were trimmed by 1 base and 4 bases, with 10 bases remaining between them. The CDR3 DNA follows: TGTGCCAGCAGCCAAGTCAACGGGGTCACTGAAGCTTTCTTT. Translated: CASSQVNGVTEAFF.

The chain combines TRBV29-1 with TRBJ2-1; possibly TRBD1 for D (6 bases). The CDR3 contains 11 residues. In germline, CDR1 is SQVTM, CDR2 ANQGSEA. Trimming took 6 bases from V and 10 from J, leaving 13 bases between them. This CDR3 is CSVRAGTEQFF. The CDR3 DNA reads TGCAGCGTCCGAGCCGGGACAGAGCAGTTCTTC.

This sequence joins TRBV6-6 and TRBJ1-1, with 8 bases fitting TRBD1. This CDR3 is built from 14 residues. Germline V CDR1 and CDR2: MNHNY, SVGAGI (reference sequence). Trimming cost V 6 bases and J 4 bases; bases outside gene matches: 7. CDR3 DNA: TGTGCCAGCAGGGACAGGGTGGGGGCCACTGAAGCTTTCTTT. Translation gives CASRDRVGATEAFF.

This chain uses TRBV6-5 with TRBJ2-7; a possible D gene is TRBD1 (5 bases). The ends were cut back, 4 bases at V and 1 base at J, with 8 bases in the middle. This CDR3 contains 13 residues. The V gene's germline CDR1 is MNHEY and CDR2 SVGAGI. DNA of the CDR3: TGTGCCAGCAGTTTACAGGAGTCCTACGAGCAGTACTTC. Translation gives CASSLQESYEQYF.

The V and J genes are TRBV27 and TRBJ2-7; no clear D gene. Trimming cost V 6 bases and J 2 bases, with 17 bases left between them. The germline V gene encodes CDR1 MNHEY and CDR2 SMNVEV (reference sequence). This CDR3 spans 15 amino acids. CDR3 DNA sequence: TGTGCCAGCAGACTTTTGACTGGCGGTACCTACGAGCAGTACTTC. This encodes CASRLLTGGTYEQYF.

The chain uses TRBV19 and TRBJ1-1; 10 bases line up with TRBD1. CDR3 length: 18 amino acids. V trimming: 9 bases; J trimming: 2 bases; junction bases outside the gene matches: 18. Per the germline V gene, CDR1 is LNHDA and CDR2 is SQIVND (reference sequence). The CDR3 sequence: CASEAGTGERLRNTEAFF. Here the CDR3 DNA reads TGTGCCAGCGAGGCGGGGACAGGGGAAAGGTTGAGAAACACTGAAGCTTTCTTT. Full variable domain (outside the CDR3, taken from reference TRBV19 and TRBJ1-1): DGGITQSPKYLFRKEGQNVTLSCEQNLNHDAMYWYRQDPGQGLRLIYYSQIVNDFQKGDIAEGYSVSREKKESFPLTVTSAQKNPTAFYLCASEAGTGERLRNTEAFFGQGTRLTVV.

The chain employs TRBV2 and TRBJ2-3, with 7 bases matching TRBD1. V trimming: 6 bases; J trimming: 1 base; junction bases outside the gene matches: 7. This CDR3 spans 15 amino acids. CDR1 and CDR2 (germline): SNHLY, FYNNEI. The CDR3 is CASSRPGTGTDTQYF. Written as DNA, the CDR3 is TGTGCCAGCAGCCGACCCGGGACAGGCACAGATACGCAGTATTTT. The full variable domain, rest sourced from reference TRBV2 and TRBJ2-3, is EPEVTQTPSHQVTQMGQEVILRCVPISNHLYFYWYRQILGQKVEFLVSFYNNEISEKSEIFDDQFSVERPDGSNFTLKIRSTKLEDSAMYFCASSRPGTGTDTQYFGPGTRLTVL.

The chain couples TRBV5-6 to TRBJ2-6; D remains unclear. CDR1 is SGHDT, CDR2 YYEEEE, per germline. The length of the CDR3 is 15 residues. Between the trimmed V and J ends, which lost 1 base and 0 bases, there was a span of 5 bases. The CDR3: CASSLQFSGANVLTF. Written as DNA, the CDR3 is TGTGCCAGCAGCTTGCAGTTCTCTGGGGCCAACGTCCTGACTTTC.

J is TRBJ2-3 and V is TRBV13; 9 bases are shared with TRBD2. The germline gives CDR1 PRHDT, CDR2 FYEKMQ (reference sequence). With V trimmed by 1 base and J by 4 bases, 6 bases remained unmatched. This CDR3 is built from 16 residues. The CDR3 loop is CASSLVASGNSDTQYF. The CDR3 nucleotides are TGTGCCAGCAGCTTAGTGGCTAGCGGGAACTCAGATACGCAGTATTTT.

The CDR3 protein is CASSPPRAGNTIYF. DNA of the CDR3: TGTGCCAGCTCACCACCCAGGGCTGGAAACACCATATATTTT. V usage is TRBV18 and J usage is TRBJ1-3; possible D gene TRBD1, 5 bases. The V gene's germline CDR1 is KGHSH and CDR2 LQKENI. The CDR3 loop spans 14 amino acids. Trimming took 0 bases from V and 2 from J, leaving 5 bases between them. The entire variable domain, with the rest obtained from reference TRBV18 and TRBJ1-3, is as follows: NAGVMQNPRHLVRRRGQEARLRCSPMKGHSHVYWYRQLPEEGLKFMVYLQKENIIDESGMPKERFSAEFPKEGPSILRIQQVVRGDSAAYFCASSPPRAGNTIYFGEGSWLTVV.

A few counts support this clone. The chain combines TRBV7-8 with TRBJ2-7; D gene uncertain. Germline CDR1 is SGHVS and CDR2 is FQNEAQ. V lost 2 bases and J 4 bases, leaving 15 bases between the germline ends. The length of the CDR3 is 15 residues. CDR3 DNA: TGTGCCAGCAGCTTAAAGCGAATCCTCGAGTACGAGCAGTACTTC. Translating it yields CASSLKRILEYEQYF.

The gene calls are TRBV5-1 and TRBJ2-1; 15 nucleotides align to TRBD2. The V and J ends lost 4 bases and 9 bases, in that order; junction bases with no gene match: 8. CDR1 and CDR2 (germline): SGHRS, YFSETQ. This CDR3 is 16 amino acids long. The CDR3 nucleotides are TGCGCCAGCAGCACGGGACTAGCGGGAGGCCAGCCTGAGCAGTTCTTC. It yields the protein CASSTGLAGGQPEQFF. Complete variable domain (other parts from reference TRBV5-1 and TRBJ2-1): KAGVTQTPRYLIKTRGQQVTLSCSPISGHRSVSWYQQTPGQGLQFLFEYFSETQRNKGNFPGRFSGRQFSNSRSEMNVSTLELGDSALYLCASSTGLAGGQPEQFFGPGTRLTVL.

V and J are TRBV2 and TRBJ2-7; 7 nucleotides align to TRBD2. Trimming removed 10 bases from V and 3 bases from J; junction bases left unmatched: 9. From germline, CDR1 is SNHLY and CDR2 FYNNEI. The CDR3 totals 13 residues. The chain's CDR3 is CANMGEGNYEQYF. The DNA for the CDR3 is TGTGCCAACATGGGGGAGGGCAACTACGAGCAGTACTTC.

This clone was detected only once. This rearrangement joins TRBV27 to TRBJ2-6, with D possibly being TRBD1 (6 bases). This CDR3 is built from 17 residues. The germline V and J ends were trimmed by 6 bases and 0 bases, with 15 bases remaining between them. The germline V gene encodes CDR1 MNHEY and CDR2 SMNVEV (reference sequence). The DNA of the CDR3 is TGTGCCAGCAGGGGGACAATTGGGGGCTCTGGGGCCAACGTCCTGACTTTC. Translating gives CASRGTIGGSGANVLTF.

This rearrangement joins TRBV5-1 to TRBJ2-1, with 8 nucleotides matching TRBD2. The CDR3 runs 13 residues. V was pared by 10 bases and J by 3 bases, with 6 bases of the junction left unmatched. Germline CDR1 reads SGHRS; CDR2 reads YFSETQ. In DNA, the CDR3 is TGCGCCTCCGGGGGGGGAAACTACAATGAGCAGTTCTTC. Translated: CASGGGNYNEQFF.

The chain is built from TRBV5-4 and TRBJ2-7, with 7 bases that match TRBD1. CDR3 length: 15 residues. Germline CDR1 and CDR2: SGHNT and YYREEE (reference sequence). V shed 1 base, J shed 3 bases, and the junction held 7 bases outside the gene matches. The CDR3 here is CASSLLGQRGYEQYF. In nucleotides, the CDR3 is TGTGCCAGCAGCTTGCTGGGACAGCGAGGCTACGAGCAGTACTTC.

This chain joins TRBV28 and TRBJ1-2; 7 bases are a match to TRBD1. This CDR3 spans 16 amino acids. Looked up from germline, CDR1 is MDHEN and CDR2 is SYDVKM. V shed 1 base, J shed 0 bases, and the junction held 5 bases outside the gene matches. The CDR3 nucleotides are TGTGCCAGCAGTTTATATAGCGGGACAGCTAACTATGGCTACACCTTC. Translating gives CASSLYSGTANYGYTF.